These 15 T cell receptor beta chains were sequenced from one sample in a study of shared clonotypes between healthy human individuals (TCRdb year 2020). Library generation was performed with the immunoSEQ multiplex PCR assay. TCRdb provides this immuneACCESS table in a form limited to in-frame rearrangements. Some clones are lacking; in checked studies, under half of them reflect an unresolved V gene, and why the rest are absent is not known. Here the sample has 470,000 or so clones; 78% occur a single time. The leading ten clones occupy around 12% of the sample. The sequenced sample was PBMCs. These receptors were collected from a woman between 35 and 50 years old in good health. Some clones in this sample may be carry-over from other donors' samples.

The CDR3 DNA reads TGTGCCAGCTCCGGTGGGGCGGAGAGCTCCTACGAGCAGTACTTC. It yields the protein CASSGGAESSYEQYF. The V call is TRBV18, the J call TRBJ2-7; TRBD1 might be the D (5 bases). The length of the CDR3 is 15 residues. Trimming removed 6 bases at V and 0 bases at J, with 15 bases between. Germline V gives CDR1 KGHSH, CDR2 LQKENI.

The CDR3 bases are TGTGCCAGCAGCTCCAGAGGGGGCAATCAGCCCCAGCATTTT. Protein product: CASSSRGGNQPQHF. This chain connects TRBV6-5 to TRBJ1-5, with D perhaps matching TRBD1 (5 bases). Germline CDR1 and CDR2: MNHEY and SVGAGI. The CDR3 spans 14 residues. Between the trimmed V and J ends, which lost 6 bases and 2 bases, there was a span of 11 bases.

This clone was seen a handful of times. V and J are TRBV5-1 and TRBJ2-1; D is unclear. V lost 2 bases and J 5 bases, leaving 8 bases between the germline ends. The CDR3 covers 13 residues. Germline V gene lookup returns CDR1 SGHRS and CDR2 YFSETQ. In nucleotides, the CDR3 is TGCGCCAGCAGCTTTGACTTCGACAATGAGCAGTTCTTC. Amino acid sequence: CASSFDFDNEQFF.

The chain couples TRBV7-2 to TRBJ2-7; no firm D call. V dropped 0 bases and J dropped 0 bases, with 9 bases sitting between them. This CDR3 region has 15 residues. CDR1 is SGHTA and CDR2 is FQGNSA in the germline V gene. As DNA, the CDR3 is TGTGCCAGCAGCTTAGCTGTACAGCGCTCCTACGAGCAGTACTTC. It encodes CASSLAVQRSYEQYF.

The V gene is TRBV19, the J gene TRBJ2-1; 9 bases are a match to TRBD2. Trimming cost V 7 bases and J 7 bases; bases outside gene matches: 14. CDR1 is LNHDA, CDR2 SQIVND, per germline (reference sequence). CDR3 size: 16 residues. As DNA, the CDR3 is TGTGCCAGTACTCCAAGGGGGGGGACTAGCATAAATGAGCAGTTCTTC. It translates to CASTPRGGTSINEQFF.

The V and J genes are TRBV5-4 and TRBJ1-4; 8 positions agree with TRBD1. CDR1 is SGHNT and CDR2 is YYREEE in the germline V gene (reference sequence). This CDR3 region has 16 residues. J gave up 0 bases and V 5 bases, and 6 bases lay outside the gene matches. The CDR3 sequence is CASRAGQGSTNEKLFF. The CDR3 region has the DNA TGTGCCAGCAGAGCCGGACAGGGATCAACTAATGAAAAACTGTTTTTT.

The chain is built from TRBV20-1 and TRBJ1-1, with D possibly matching TRBD1 (6 bases). CDR3 size: 11 residues. Trimming shortened V by 6 bases and J by 10 bases, and 15 bases separated the two germline ends. In germline, CDR1 is DFQATT, CDR2 SNEGSKA (reference sequence). CDR3 DNA: TGCAGTGCCAAGGGAGGGGGGGTAGCTTTCTTT. Translating it yields CSAKGGGVAFF.

The chain uses TRBV10-1 and TRBJ2-1; the match to TRBD2 covers 8 bases. The CDR3 contains 18 residues. The trim removed 4 bases at V and 5 bases at J, leaving 16 bases unmatched. Germline V gene lookup returns CDR1 WNHNN and CDR2 SYGVQD (reference sequence). The CDR3 nucleotides read TGCGCCAGCAGTGCGGGGGGTATTAGCGGGATGGACCACAATGAGCAGTTCTTC. Protein product: CASSAGGISGMDHNEQFF.

The rearrangement links TRBV28 to TRBJ2-7, with 7 bases that match TRBD1. V was pared by 2 bases and J by 2 bases, with 6 bases of the junction left unmatched. The CDR3 is made up of 15 amino acids. In germline, CDR1 is MDHEN, CDR2 SYDVKM. The CDR3 DNA reads TGTGCCAGCAGTTTACCGACAGGGATTACCTACGAGCAGTACTTC. It is translated as CASSLPTGITYEQYF. The full variable domain, its missing parts supplied by reference TRBV28 and TRBJ2-7, is DVKVTQSSRYLVKRTGEKVFLECVQDMDHENMFWYRQDPGLGLRLIYFSYDVKMKEKGDIPEGYSVSREKKERFSLILESASTNQTSMYLCASSLPTGITYEQYFGPGTRLTVT.

The chain couples TRBV9 to TRBJ2-1, with 12 bases that match TRBD2. The CDR3 runs 14 residues. Germline loops: CDR1 SGDLS, CDR2 YYNGEE. Losses at the gene ends were 3 bases for V and 11 bases for J; bases not matched to a gene: 6. The CDR3 coding sequence is TGTGCCAGCAGCGGACTAGCGGGAGAAGGGCAGCAGTTCTTC. Translation gives CASSGLAGEGQQFF.

The rearrangement links TRBV6-5 to TRBJ1-1; 8 positions agree with TRBD1. Germline CDR1 is MNHEY and CDR2 is SVGAGI. V trimming: 6 bases; J trimming: 3 bases; junction bases outside the gene matches: 3. CDR3 length: 13 residues. CDR3 in DNA: TGTGCCAGCAGGGGGACAGGTTACACTGAAGCTTTCTTT. The encoded protein is CASRGTGYTEAFF.

The V gene is TRBV6-5, the J gene TRBJ1-1; D is uncertain. The CDR3 totals 15 residues. Trimming left V 0 bases short and J 6 bases short, with 14 bases between. The germline CDR1 and CDR2 sequences are MNHEY and SVGAGI. CDR3 nucleotide sequence: TGTGCCAGCAGTTACTCGCGGTGGGGTAACGCTGAAGCTTTCTTT. This codes for CASSYSRWGNAEAFF.

The chain recombines TRBV18 with TRBJ1-1; 8 bases match TRBD1. This CDR3 has 17 residues. Germline V gene sequence: CDR1 KGHSH, CDR2 LQKENI. V shed 2 bases, J shed 1 base, and the junction held 9 bases outside the gene matches. This CDR3 is CASSPAPPQGGNTEAFF. The CDR3 DNA follows: TGTGCCAGCTCACCAGCCCCTCCACAGGGGGGGAACACTGAAGCTTTCTTT.

The chain recombines TRBV21-1 with TRBJ2-7. TRBV21-1 is annotated as a pseudogene. This CDR3 spans 16 amino acids. This CDR3 reads CASSPRPLPPSYEQYF. In nucleotides, the CDR3 is TGTGCCAGCAGCCCTCGACCCTTGCCCCCGTCCTACGAGCAGTACTTC.

CDR3 in DNA: TGTGCCAGCAGCTTAGATAAGGGACTAGCGGGAGGAGGGACCTACGAGCAGTACTTC. Its translation: CASSLDKGLAGGGTYEQYF. This sequence joins TRBV11-2 and TRBJ2-7, with 15 bases fitting TRBD2. This CDR3 spans 19 amino acids. The junction had 8 bases not matched to a gene; V was cut back by 0 bases and J by 2 bases. Germline V gene lookup returns CDR1 SGHAT and CDR2 FQNNGV.